This T cell receptor beta chain was sequenced during a study of blood T cell repertoires in COVID-19. Study context: Sources were T cells, B-cell-depleted T cells, or PBMCs; the material itself was cDNA or gDNA.

Germline CDR1 reads SQVTM; CDR2 reads ANQGSEA. V lost 0 bases and J lost 8; bases outside the gene matches: 8. The CDR3 runs 14 residues. Some clones are missing from TCRdb's copy, which holds only in-frame ones; the method was immunoSEQ multiplex PCR. The table has about 210,000 clones, roughly 80% seen once. Points on this clone: Other DNA sequences within the sample encode an identical CDR3.

The chain has TRBV29-1 and TRBJ1-2, with 8 bases lining up with TRBD1. The sequence derives from a man aged 55-75 years with acute or convalescent COVID-19. The sequenced sample consisted of peripheral blood. CDR3 sequence: CSVEDRQGAGGYTF. The CDR3 DNA follows: TGCAGCGTTGAAGACAGGCAGGGGGCGGGGGGCTACACCTTC.